These 4 T cell receptor beta chains share one sample of origin, sequenced in a study of cytomegalovirus exposure and HLA in healthy donors. The PCR made use of 60 Vbeta and 13 Jbeta primers. The table came from immunoSEQ multiplex PCR; TCRdb's copy has only in-frame clones and leaves some out. Among 120,000 to 150,000 clones, around 82% were seen once, and the ten largest hold 6.8%. The sequenced sample consisted of PBMCs. Receptors were obtained from a man between 40 and 49 years old in good health and CMV-seropositive.

The chain recombines TRBV7-3 with TRBJ2-1; D ambiguous. This CDR3 region has 13 residues. CDR1 SGHTA and CDR2 FQGTGA come from the germline V gene. V shed 2 bases and J shed 8 bases, with 10 bases lying between them. The DNA of the CDR3 is TGTGCCAGCAGCTTAGGCGGAGCTGATGAGCAGTTCTTC. Translation gives CASSLGGADEQFF.

The chain's CDR3 is CASRDTIQPQHF. The CDR3 nucleotides are TGTGCCAGCAGGGACACGATCCAGCCCCAGCATTTT. This sequence joins TRBV2 and TRBJ1-5, with a tentative D call TRBD1 (5 bases). The CDR3 runs 12 residues. The V and J ends lost 6 bases and 7 bases respectively, with 10 bases between them. Germline V CDR1 and CDR2: SNHLY, FYNNEI.

Worth noting for this clone: The identical CDR3 is also encoded by other nucleotide sequences in the sample. The chain recombines TRBV4-2 with TRBJ2-5; maybe TRBD2 (5 bases). CDR3 length equals 14 residues. Trimming cost V 0 bases and J 1 base, with 6 bases left between them. Germline V CDR1 and CDR2: LGHNA, YNFKEQ. The chain's CDR3 is CASSQDTSQETQYF. In DNA form, the CDR3 reads TGTGCCAGCAGCCAAGATACTAGCCAAGAGACCCAGTACTTC.

The chain is built from TRBV4-1 and TRBJ1-2; a possible D gene is TRBD1 (5 bases). The CDR3 has 15 amino acids. Germline V lookup: CDR1 MGHRA, CDR2 YSYEKL. Trimming cost V 1 base and J 7 bases, with 16 bases left between them. This CDR3 reads CASSQGGGSFGGYTF. Written as DNA, the CDR3 is TGCGCCAGCAGCCAAGGGGGCGGTAGTTTCGGTGGCTACACCTTC.